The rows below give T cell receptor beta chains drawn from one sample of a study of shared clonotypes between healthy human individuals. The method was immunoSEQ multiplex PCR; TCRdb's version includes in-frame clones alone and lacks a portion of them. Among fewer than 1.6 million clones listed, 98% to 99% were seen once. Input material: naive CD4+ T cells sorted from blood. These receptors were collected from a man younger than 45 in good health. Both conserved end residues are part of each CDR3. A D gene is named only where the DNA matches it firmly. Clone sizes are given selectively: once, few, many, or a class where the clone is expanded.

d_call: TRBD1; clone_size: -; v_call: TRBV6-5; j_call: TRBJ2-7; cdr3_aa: CASRNGQGSYEQYF; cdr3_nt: TGTGCCAGCAGAAATGGACAGGGCTCCTACGAGCAGTACTTC
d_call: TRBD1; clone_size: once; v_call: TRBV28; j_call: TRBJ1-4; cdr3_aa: CASSHLKTGEKLFF; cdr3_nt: TGTGCCAGCAGCCATTTAAAGACAGGGGAAAAACTGTTTTTT
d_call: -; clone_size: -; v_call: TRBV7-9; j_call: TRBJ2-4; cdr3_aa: CASSPRRGAGNIQYF; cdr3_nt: TGTGCCAGCAGCCCTCGACGGGGGGCGGGAAACATTCAGTACTTC
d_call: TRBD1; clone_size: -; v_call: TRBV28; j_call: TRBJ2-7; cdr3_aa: CASSLPGQEAYEQYF; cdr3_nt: TGTGCCAGCAGCCTTCCGGGACAGGAAGCCTACGAGCAGTACTTC
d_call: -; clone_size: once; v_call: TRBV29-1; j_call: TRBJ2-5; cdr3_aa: CSPPLFEETQYF; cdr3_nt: TGCAGCCCGCCACTATTTGAAGAGACCCAGTACTTC
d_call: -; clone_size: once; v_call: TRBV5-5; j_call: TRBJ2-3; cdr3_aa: CASSLGADTQYF; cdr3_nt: TGTGCCAGCAGCTTGGGAGCAGATACGCAGTATTTT
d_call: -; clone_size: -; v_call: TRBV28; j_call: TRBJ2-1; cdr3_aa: CASGRSYNEQFF; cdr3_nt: TGTGCCAGCGGTAGGTCCTACAATGAGCAGTTCTTC
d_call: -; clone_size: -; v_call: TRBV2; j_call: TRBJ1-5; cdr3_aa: CASNRETPGQPQHF; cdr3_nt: TGTGCCAGCAACCGAGAAACCCCCGGGCAGCCCCAGCATTTT
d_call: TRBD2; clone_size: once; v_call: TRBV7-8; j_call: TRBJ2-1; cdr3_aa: CASSGRAKRESYNEQFF; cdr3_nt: TGTGCCAGCAGCGGTAGGGCTAAGCGGGAGTCCTACAATGAGCAGTTCTTC
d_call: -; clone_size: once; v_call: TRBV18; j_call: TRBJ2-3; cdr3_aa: CASSPGGAADTQYF; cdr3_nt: TGTGCCAGCTCACCTGGGGGGGCGGCAGATACGCAGTATTTT
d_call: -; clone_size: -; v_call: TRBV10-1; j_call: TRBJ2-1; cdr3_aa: CASSIAGGSYNEQFF; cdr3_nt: TGCGCCAGCAGTATAGCAGGAGGTTCCTACAATGAGCAGTTCTTC
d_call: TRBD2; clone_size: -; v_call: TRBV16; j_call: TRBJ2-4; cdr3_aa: CASSQSTLKLAGAKNIQYF; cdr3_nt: TGTGCCAGCAGCCAATCGACTCTAAAACTAGCGGGGGCCAAAAACATTCAGTACTTC
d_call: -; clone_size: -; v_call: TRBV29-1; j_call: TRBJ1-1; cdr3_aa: CSAGRPNTEAFF; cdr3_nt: TGCAGCGCCGGAAGGCCGAACACTGAAGCTTTCTTT
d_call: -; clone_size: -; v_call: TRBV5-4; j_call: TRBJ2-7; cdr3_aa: CASSLGYREDSEQYF; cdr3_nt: TGTGCCAGCAGCTTAGGGTACAGGGAGGATTCCGAGCAGTACTTC
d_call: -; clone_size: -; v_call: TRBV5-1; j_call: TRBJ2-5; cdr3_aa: CASSFPKETQYF; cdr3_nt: TGCGCCAGCAGCTTCCCAAAAGAGACCCAGTACTTC
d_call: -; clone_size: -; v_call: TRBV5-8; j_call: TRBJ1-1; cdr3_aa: CASSNGVVRTEAFF; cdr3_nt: TGTGCCAGCAGTAATGGGGTCGTGAGGACTGAAGCTTTCTTT
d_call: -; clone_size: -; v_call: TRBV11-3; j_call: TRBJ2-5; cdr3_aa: CAVFRDSQETQYF; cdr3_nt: TGTGCCGTATTCCGGGACTCCCAAGAGACCCAGTACTTC
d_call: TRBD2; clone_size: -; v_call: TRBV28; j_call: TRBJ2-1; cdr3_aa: CASSHLAGRSYNEQFF; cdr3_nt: TGTGCCAGCAGTCATCTAGCGGGACGTTCCTACAATGAGCAGTTCTTC
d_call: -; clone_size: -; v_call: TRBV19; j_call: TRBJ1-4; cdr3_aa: CASSSPGAISRKLFF; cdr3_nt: TGTGCCAGTAGCTCTCCAGGGGCCATTTCGAGAAAACTGTTTTTT
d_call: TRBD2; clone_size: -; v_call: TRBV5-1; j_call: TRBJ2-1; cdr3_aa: CASSSHPGLAGNEQFF; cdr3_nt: TGCGCCAGCAGTTCGCATCCGGGACTAGCGGGTAATGAGCAGTTCTTC
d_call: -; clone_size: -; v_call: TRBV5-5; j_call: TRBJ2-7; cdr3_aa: CASSLGPLRSSYEQYF; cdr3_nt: TGTGCCAGCAGCTTGGGACCGCTGAGGAGCTCCTACGAGCAGTACTTC
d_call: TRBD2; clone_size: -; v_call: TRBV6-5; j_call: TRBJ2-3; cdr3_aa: CASSYKISGDSDTQYF; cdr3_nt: TGTGCCAGCAGTTACAAAATTAGCGGGGACTCTGATACGCAGTATTTT
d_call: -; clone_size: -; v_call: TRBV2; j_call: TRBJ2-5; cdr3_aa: CASSEGLGKTQYF; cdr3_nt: TGTGCCAGCAGTGAGGGCCTAGGAAAGACCCAGTACTTC
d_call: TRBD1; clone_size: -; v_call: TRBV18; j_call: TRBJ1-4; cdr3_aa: CASSQDRDEKLFF; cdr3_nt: TGTGCCAGCTCGCAGGACAGGGATGAAAAACTGTTTTTT
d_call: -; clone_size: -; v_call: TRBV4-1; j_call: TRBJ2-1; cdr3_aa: CASSQRAESASVNEQFF; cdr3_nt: TGCGCCAGCAGCCAAAGAGCCGAGTCGGCTTCGGTCAATGAGCAGTTCTTC
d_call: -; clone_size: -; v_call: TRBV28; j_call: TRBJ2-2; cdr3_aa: CASRNEAAAFTGELFF; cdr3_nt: TGTGCCAGCAGAAACGAGGCGGCGGCCTTCACCGGGGAGCTGTTTTTT
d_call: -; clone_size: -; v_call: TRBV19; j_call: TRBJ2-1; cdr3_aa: CASSIAGNINEQFF; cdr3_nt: TGTGCCAGTAGTATAGCCGGGAACATCAATGAGCAGTTCTTC
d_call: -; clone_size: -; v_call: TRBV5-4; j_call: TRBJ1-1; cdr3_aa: CASSWDRGSTEAFF; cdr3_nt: TGTGCCAGCAGTTGGGACCGAGGGAGCACTGAAGCTTTCTTT
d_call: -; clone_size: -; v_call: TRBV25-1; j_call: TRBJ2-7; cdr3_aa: CASRGGRSYEQYF; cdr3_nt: TGTGCCAGCAGGGGGGGACGCTCCTACGAGCAGTACTTC
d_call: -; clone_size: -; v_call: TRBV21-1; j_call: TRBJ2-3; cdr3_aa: CASSGRDRGRMIDTQYF; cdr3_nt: TGTGCCAGCAGCGGCCGGGACAGGGGGCGTATGATAGATACGCAGTATTTT
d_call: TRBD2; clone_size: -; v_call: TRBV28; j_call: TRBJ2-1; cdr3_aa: CASSLFGGSYEQFF; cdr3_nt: TGTGCCAGCAGTTTATTCGGCGGGAGCTATGAGCAGTTCTTC
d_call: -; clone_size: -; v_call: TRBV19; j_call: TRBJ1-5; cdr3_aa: CASSPLRVSTWQPQHF; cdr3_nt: TGTGCCAGTAGTCCCCTAAGGGTTTCTACTTGGCAGCCCCAGCATTTT
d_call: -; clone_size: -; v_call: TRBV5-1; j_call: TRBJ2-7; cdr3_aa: CASSLGGGRPPQQYF; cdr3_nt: TGCGCCAGCAGCTTGGGTGGGGGGAGACCACCCCAGCAGTACTTC
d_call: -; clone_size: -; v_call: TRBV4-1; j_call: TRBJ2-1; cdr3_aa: CASSPTWGRSHNEQFF; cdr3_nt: TGCGCCAGCAGCCCCACCTGGGGGAGGAGTCACAATGAGCAGTTCTTC
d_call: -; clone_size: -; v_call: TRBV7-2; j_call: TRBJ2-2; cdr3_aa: CASSLIPPNTGELFF; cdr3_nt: TGTGCCAGCAGCTTAATCCCACCGAACACCGGGGAGCTGTTTTTT
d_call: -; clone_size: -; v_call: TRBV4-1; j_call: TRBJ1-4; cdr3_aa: CASSQVRDNNEKLFF; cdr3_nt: TGCGCCAGCAGCCAAGTCCGGGACAATAATGAAAAACTGTTTTTT
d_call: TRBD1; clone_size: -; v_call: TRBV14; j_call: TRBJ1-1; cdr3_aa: CASSPLTGGPTKAFF; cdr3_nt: TGTGCCAGCAGCCCCCTGACAGGGGGCCCCACTAAAGCTTTCTTT
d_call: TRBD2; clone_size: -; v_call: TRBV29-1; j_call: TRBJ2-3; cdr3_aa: CSVELSGRERSTDTQYF; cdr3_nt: TGCAGCGTTGAATTAAGCGGGAGGGAAAGGAGCACAGATACGCAGTATTTT
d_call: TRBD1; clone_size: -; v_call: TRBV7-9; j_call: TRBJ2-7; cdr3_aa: CATWGPGQAPYEQYF; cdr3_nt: TGTGCCACCTGGGGTCCGGGACAGGCACCTTACGAGCAGTACTTC
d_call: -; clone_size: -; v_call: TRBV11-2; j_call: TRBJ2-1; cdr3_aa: CASSRRPRDPEQFF; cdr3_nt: TGTGCCAGCAGTCGTCGCCCGAGGGACCCTGAGCAGTTCTTC
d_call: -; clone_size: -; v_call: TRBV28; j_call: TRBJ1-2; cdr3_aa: CASSLFRGGTYGYTF; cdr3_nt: TGTGCCAGCAGTTTATTCAGGGGTGGGACCTATGGCTACACCTTC
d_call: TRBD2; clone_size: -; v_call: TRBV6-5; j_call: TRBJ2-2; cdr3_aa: CASRLAGANTGELFF; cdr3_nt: TGTGCCAGCAGGCTAGCGGGAGCGAACACCGGGGAGCTGTTTTTT
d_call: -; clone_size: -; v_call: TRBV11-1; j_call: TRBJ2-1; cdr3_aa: CASSLLGTSSYNEQFF; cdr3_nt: TGTGCCAGCAGCTTATTGGGGACAAGCTCCTACAATGAGCAGTTCTTC
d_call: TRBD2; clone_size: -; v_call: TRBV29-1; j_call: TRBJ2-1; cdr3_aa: CSAQTSAQFSYNEQFF; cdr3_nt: TGCAGCGCACAGACTAGCGCCCAATTTTCCTACAATGAGCAGTTCTTC
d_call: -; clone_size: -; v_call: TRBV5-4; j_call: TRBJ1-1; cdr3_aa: CASSSKKDSAAEAFF; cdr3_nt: TGTGCCAGCAGCTCGAAGAAGGACAGCGCCGCTGAAGCTTTCTTT
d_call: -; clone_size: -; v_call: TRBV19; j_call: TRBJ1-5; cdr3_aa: CASSKMITTNSNQPQHF; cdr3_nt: TGTGCCAGTAGTAAGATGATAACAACCAATAGCAATCAGCCCCAGCATTTT
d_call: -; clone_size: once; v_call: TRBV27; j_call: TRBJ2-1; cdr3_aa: CASSDFYNEQFF; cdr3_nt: TGTGCCAGCAGCGATTTCTACAATGAGCAGTTCTTC
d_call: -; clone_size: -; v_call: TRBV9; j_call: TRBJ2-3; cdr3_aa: CASSVYMDADTQYF; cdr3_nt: TGTGCCAGCAGCGTTTACATGGACGCAGATACGCAGTATTTT
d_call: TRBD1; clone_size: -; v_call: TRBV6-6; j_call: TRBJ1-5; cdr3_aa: CASRRQGEGNQPQHF; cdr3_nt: TGTGCCAGCAGAAGACAGGGGGAGGGCAATCAGCCCCAGCATTTT
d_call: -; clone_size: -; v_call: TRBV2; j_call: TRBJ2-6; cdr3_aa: CASSERSGANVLTF; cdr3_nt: TGTGCCAGCAGTGAACGTTCTGGGGCCAACGTCCTGACTTTC
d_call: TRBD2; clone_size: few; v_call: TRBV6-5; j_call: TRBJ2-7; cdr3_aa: CASRDHEREFYEQYF; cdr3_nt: TGTGCCAGCAGGGACCACGAGCGGGAGTTTTACGAGCAGTACTTC
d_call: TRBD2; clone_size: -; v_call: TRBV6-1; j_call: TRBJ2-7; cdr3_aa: CASSEGLVGSYEQYF; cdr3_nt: TGTGCCAGCAGTGAGGGACTAGTGGGCTCCTACGAGCAGTACTTC
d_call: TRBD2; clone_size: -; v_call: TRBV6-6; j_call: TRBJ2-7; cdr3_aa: CASSPRTSGYEQYF; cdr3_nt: TGTGCCAGCAGTCCGAGAACTAGCGGCTACGAGCAGTACTTC
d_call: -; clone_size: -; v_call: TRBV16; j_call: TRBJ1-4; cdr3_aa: CASRATSSEKLFF; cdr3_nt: TGTGCCAGCAGGGCCACCTCAAGCGAAAAACTGTTTTTT